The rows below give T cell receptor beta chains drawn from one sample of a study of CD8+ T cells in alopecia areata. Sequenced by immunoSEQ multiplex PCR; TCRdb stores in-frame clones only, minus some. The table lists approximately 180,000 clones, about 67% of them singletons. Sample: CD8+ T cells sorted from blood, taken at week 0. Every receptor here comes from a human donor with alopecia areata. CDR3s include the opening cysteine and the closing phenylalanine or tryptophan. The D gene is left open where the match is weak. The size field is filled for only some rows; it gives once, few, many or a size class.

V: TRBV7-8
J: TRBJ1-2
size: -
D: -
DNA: TGTGCCAGCAGCCCGGGGTGGGGCGCAGGCTATGGCTACACCTTC
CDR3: CASSPGWGAGYGYTF

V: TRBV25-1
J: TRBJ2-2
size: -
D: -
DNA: TGTGCCAGCAGTGAGGCGTGTCAGGAGAACACCGGGGAGCTGTTTTTT
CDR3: CASSEACQENTGELFF

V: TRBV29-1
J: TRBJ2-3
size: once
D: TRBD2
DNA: TGCAGCGTTGAACTAGCGGGGGGGCCCAGTTTTGATACGCAGTATTTT
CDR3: CSVELAGGPSFDTQYF

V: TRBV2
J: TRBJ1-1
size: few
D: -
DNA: TGTGCCAGCAGTGAAGATCTGGGGATCACTGAAGCTTTCTTT
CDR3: CASSEDLGITEAFF

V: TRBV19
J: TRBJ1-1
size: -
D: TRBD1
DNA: TGTGCCAGTAGTATGGGACAGGGGTCAATGAACACTGAAGCTTTCTTT
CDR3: CASSMGQGSMNTEAFF

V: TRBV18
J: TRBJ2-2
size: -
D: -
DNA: TGTGCCAGCTCACCACCGCCTCAGAACACCGGGGAGCTGTTTTTT
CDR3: CASSPPPQNTGELFF

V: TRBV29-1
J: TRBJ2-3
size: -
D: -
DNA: TGCAGCGTTGACGAGCGGGCAATTCACACAGATACGCAGTATTTT
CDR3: CSVDERAIHTDTQYF

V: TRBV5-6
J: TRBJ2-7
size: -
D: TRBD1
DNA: TGTGCCAGCAGCTTCAAGGGGACAGGGCGCTACGAGCAGTACTTC
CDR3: CASSFKGTGRYEQYF

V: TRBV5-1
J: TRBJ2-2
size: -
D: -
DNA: TGCGCCAGCAGCCCGAAGGCGGACACCGGGGAGCTGTTTTTT
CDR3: CASSPKADTGELFF

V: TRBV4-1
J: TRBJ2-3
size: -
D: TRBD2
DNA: TGCGCCAGCAGCCAAGTTGGTCTAGCGGGCACAGATACGCAGTATTTT
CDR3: CASSQVGLAGTDTQYF

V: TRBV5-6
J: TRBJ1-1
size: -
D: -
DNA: TGTGCCAGCAGCTTCGGACCGGGACATCTAAACACTGAAGCTTTCTTT
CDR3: CASSFGPGHLNTEAFF

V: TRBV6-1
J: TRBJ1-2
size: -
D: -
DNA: TGTGCCAGCAGTCTTCACCGAGGGGATGGCTACGCCTTC
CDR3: CASSLHRGDGYAF

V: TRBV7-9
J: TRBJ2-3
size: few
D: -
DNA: TGTGCCAGCAGCTTAGGGGGCGGCGGCACAGATACGCAGTATTTT
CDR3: CASSLGGGGTDTQYF

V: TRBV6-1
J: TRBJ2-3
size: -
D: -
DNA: TGTGCCAGCAGTGAAGTAGATACGCAGTATTTT
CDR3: CASSEVDTQYF

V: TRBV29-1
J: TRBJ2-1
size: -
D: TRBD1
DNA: TGCAGCGTTGATGGACAGGGGGCTGGTAACTACAATGAGCAGTTCTTC
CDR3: CSVDGQGAGNYNEQFF

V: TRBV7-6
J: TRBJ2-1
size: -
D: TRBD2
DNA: TGTGCCAGCAGGCCTGGGACTAGCGGGGAACCCTACAATGAGCAGTTCTTC
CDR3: CASRPGTSGEPYNEQFF

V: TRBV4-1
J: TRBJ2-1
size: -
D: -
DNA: TGCGCCAGCAGCCAAGATGGTAAAGTTACTGAGCAGTTCTTC
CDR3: CASSQDGKVTEQFF

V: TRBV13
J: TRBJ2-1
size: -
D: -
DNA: TGTGCCAGCAGCTTAGGTGGGTCAGGGGCGAGGGATGAGCAGTTCTTC
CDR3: CASSLGGSGARDEQFF